Below, one TCR beta chain is given with its context. The V gene end was trimmed by 0 bases and the J gene end by 4 bases; junction bases not matched to a gene: 4. The CDR3 loop spans 15 amino acids. Germline V gene data show CDR1 as SEHNR and CDR2 as FQNEAQ (reference sequence). The data were taken from a study of technical replicates of blood from several donors. The table came from immunoSEQ multiplex PCR; TCRdb's copy has only in-frame clones and leaves some out. The sample includes tens of thousands of clones, approximately 93% seen only once; the top ten take 0.2% to 0.25%. The V and J genes are TRBV7-9 and TRBJ1-2, with 8 bases fitting TRBD1. Specimen: T cells isolated from PBMCs. This receptor was identified in a human donor in good health. The CDR3 loop reads CASSLADRGIYGYTF. Written as DNA, the CDR3 is TGTGCCAGCAGCTTAGCAGACAGGGGCATCTATGGCTACACCTTC. The full variable domain, rest sourced from reference TRBV7-9 and TRBJ1-2, is DTGVSQNPRHKITKRGQNVTFRCDPISEHNRLYWYRQTLGQGPEFLTYFQNEAQLEKSRLLSDRFSAERPKGSFSTLEIQRTEQGDSAMYLCASSLADRGIYGYTFGSGTRLTVV.